Shown below are 32 T cell receptor beta chains from a single sample sequenced in a study of cytomegalovirus exposure and HLA in healthy donors. The PCR contained 60 Vbeta and 13 Jbeta primers. The assay was immunoSEQ multiplex PCR, and TCRdb's table has in-frame clones only and misses some. The repertoire consists of approximately 180,000 clones, with approximately 81% occurring once and the leading ten covering around 2.4%. Sequencing used PBMCs. The receptors here all came from a woman in her twenties or thirties in good health and CMV-seronegative.

The CDR3 spells CASSYSTGDTDTQYF. For the CDR3, the DNA is TGTGCCAGCAGTTACTCGACAGGGGACACAGATACGCAGTATTTT. The chain links TRBV6-5 to TRBJ2-3; TRBD1 matches 8 bases. This CDR3 contains 15 residues. Losses at the gene ends were 0 bases for V and 2 bases for J; bases not matched to a gene: 1. Looked up from germline, CDR1 is MNHEY and CDR2 is SVGAGI.

This chain links TRBV6-1 with TRBJ1-6; D may be TRBD1 (5 bases). V lost 4 bases and J lost 13, with 17 bases in between. Germline V gives CDR1 MNHNS, CDR2 SASEGT. The CDR3 has 14 residues. The CDR3 protein is CASSGGGVELPLHF. The CDR3 DNA sequence: TGTGCCAGCAGTGGGGGAGGGGTCGAACTGCCCCTCCACTTT.

The chain couples TRBV5-4 to TRBJ1-2, with 7 nucleotides matching TRBD1. The V gene's germline CDR1 is SGHNT and CDR2 YYREEE (reference sequence). The CDR3 covers 13 residues. V lost 4 bases to trimming and J lost 3 bases; unmatched junction nucleotides: 3. CDR3 amino acids: CASSETGYYGYTF. In DNA form, the CDR3 reads TGTGCCAGCAGCGAGACAGGGTACTATGGCTACACCTTC. The whole variable domain, filled in from reference TRBV5-4 and TRBJ1-2, reads ETGVTQSPTHLIKTRGQQVTLRCSSQSGHNTVSWYQQALGQGPQFIFQYYREEENGRGNFPPRFSGLQFPNYSSELNVNALELDDSALYLCASSETGYYGYTFGSGTRLTVV.

V is TRBV28 and J is TRBJ2-7; 9 bases fit TRBD1. Germline-derived CDR1 and CDR2 are MDHEN and SYDVKM. This CDR3 is built from 14 residues. The ends lost 5 bases at V and 13 bases at J; junction bases unmatched: 15. The CDR3 sequence is CASSPSPLGTGLYF. CDR3 coding DNA: TGTGCCAGCAGTCCCAGCCCTCTCGGGACAGGGCTTTACTTC. Combining the CDR3 with reference TRBV28 and TRBJ2-7 gives the whole variable domain DVKVTQSSRYLVKRTGEKVFLECVQDMDHENMFWYRQDPGLGLRLIYFSYDVKMKEKGDIPEGYSVSREKKERFSLILESASTNQTSMYLCASSPSPLGTGLYFGPGTRLTVT.

This rearrangement joins TRBV5-1 to TRBJ1-1; TRBD1 matches 9 bases. The CDR3 consists of 18 residues. Trimming cost V 4 bases and J 1 base; bases outside gene matches: 14. Germline V gene data show CDR1 as SGHRS and CDR2 as YFSETQ. The chain's CDR3 is CASSKEKSGTGSNTEAFF. The CDR3 DNA sequence: TGCGCCAGCAGCAAAGAAAAATCCGGGACAGGGTCGAACACTGAAGCTTTCTTT.

The chain couples TRBV5-1 to TRBJ1-3, with 7 nucleotides matching TRBD1. Germline assignment: CDR1 SGHRS and CDR2 YFSETQ. The length of the CDR3 is 15 residues. Trimming cost V 0 bases and J 4 bases; bases outside gene matches: 4. The CDR3 bases are TGCGCCAGCAGCTTGGGAGGGGGCGCGGGAAACACCATATATTTT. This gives the protein CASSLGGGAGNTIYF.

V usage is TRBV5-1 and J usage is TRBJ2-1; D is unclear. The CDR3 covers 14 residues. Germline assignment: CDR1 SGHRS and CDR2 YFSETQ. V dropped 5 bases and J dropped 0 bases, with 9 bases sitting between them. CDR3 amino acids: CASSPGNSYNEQFF. DNA of the CDR3: TGCGCCAGCAGTCCAGGTAACTCCTACAATGAGCAGTTCTTC.

The chain recombines TRBV5-6 with TRBJ2-4, with 7 bases matching TRBD1. This CDR3 is 13 amino acids long. The germline gives CDR1 SGHDT, CDR2 YYEEEE. V lost 7 bases and J lost 5; bases outside the gene matches: 6. The CDR3 sequence is CASSGTAQNIQYF. CDR3 nucleotides: TGTGCCAGCTCCGGGACAGCTCAAAACATTCAGTACTTC.

This clone was seen just once. The rearrangement links TRBV27 to TRBJ2-2; D is possibly TRBD2 (6 bases). The CDR3 runs to 15 residues. V was shortened by 7 bases and J by 5 bases, with 17 bases between the two germline ends. The germline V gene encodes CDR1 MNHEY and CDR2 SMNVEV (reference sequence). DNA for the CDR3: TGTGCCAGCATGTCGGCGGGTGGGAGGACCGGGGAGCTGTTTTTT. Amino acid sequence: CASMSAGGRTGELFF.

Here the CDR3 DNA reads TGTGCCAGCAGTCCGACTAGCGGGAGGGGCAATGAGCAGTTCTTC. Translating it yields CASSPTSGRGNEQFF. J is TRBJ2-1 and V is TRBV28, with 14 bases aligning to TRBD2. Germline V gives CDR1 MDHEN, CDR2 SYDVKM. The CDR3 consists of 15 residues. The ends lost 5 bases at V and 6 bases at J; junction bases unmatched: 3.

Worth noting for this clone: At one end the junction does not follow the germline gene, possibly because of a read error. The chain is built from TRBV7-9 and TRBJ2-4; D is unresolved. Germline CDR1 reads SEHNR; CDR2 reads FQNEAQ (reference sequence). There are 14 residues in the CDR3. The CDR3 region is CASSLAVSQNSQYF. CDR3 DNA sequence: TGTGCCAGCAGCTTAGCAGTGAGCCAAAACAGTCAGTACTTC.

This chain's CDR3 is CASSLVLAKNIQYF. The DNA of the CDR3 is TGTGCCAGCAGCTTAGTTCTAGCCAAAAACATTCAGTACTTC. The rearrangement joins TRBV13 to TRBJ2-4; D is unclear. V lost 1 base and J 0 bases, leaving 4 bases between the germline ends. Per the germline V gene, CDR1 is PRHDT and CDR2 is FYEKMQ (reference sequence). The CDR3 extends over 14 amino acids.

The chain combines TRBV19 with TRBJ2-6; a weak D match, TRBD1 (6 bases). The CDR3 is made up of 17 amino acids. Trimming took 4 bases from V and 0 from J, leaving 13 bases between them. CDR1 is LNHDA and CDR2 is SQIVND in the germline V gene (reference sequence). CDR3 sequence reads: CASSTQGQGSGANVLTF. In DNA, the CDR3 is TGTGCCAGTAGTACTCAGGGGCAGGGCTCTGGGGCCAACGTCCTGACTTTC.

The chain couples TRBV6-5 to TRBJ1-1; TRBD1 is a possible D gene (6 bases). V was clipped by 6 bases and J by 5 bases, with 16 bases between them. CDR1 and CDR2 from the germline V gene are MNHEY and SVGAGI. The CDR3 runs to 14 residues. DNA of the CDR3: TGTGCCAGCAGGACTTCGACAGGATATACTGAAGCTTTCTTT. It yields the protein CASRTSTGYTEAFF.

This clone was observed once. The chain couples TRBV5-6 to TRBJ1-2; TRBD1 is a possible D gene (6 bases). V was shortened by 2 bases and J by 4 bases, with 18 bases between the two germline ends. Germline CDR1 is SGHDT and CDR2 is YYEEEE. CDR3 length: 16 residues. CDR3 nucleotides: TGTGCCAGCAGCTTAGGCAGGGGAGAGCTAGTCTATGGCTACACCTTC. Its translation: CASSLGRGELVYGYTF.

The V call is TRBV7-9, the J call TRBJ1-1; TRBD1 matches 7 bases. Per germline, CDR1 SEHNR and CDR2 FQNEAQ (reference sequence). The CDR3 contains 15 residues. Losses at the gene ends were 4 bases for V and 11 bases for J; bases not matched to a gene: 16. The CDR3 here is CASSSLPGQPGSAFF. CDR3 DNA sequence: TGTGCCAGCAGCTCGCTCCCGGGACAGCCTGGATCTGCTTTCTTT.

The chain uses TRBV2 and TRBJ2-7; TRBD2 matches at 10 bases. With V trimmed by 3 bases and J by 5 bases, 7 bases remained unmatched. This CDR3 is built from 15 residues. Germline loops: CDR1 SNHLY, CDR2 FYNNEI. In DNA, the CDR3 is TGTGCCAGCAGTGACCGACTAGCGGGTCTCCACGAGCAGTACTTC. Encoded protein: CASSDRLAGLHEQYF. The full variable domain, in which reference TRBV2 and TRBJ2-7 provide the parts outside the CDR3, is EPEVTQTPSHQVTQMGQEVILRCVPISNHLYFYWYRQILGQKVEFLVSFYNNEISEKSEIFDDQFSVERPDGSNFTLKIRSTKLEDSAMYFCASSDRLAGLHEQYFGPGTRLTVT.

V is TRBV27 and J is TRBJ1-1; possible D gene TRBD1, 5 bases. V shed 6 bases and J shed 0 bases, with 11 bases lying between them. Per the germline V gene, CDR1 is MNHEY and CDR2 is SMNVEV (reference sequence). This CDR3 contains 14 residues. The CDR3 region is CASRRGGVNTEAFF. The CDR3 DNA sequence: TGTGCCAGCAGGCGGGGGGGAGTGAACACTGAAGCTTTCTTT.

The gene calls are TRBV11-2 and TRBJ1-1; the D gene is possibly TRBD1 (5 bases). V lost 1 base and J 4 bases, leaving 13 bases between the germline ends. This CDR3 has 15 amino acids. The germline CDR1 and CDR2 sequences are SGHAT and FQNNGV. Written as DNA, the CDR3 is TGTGCCAGCAGCTTAGCGCCAGGGAGGACCACTGAAGCTTTCTTT. It specifies CASSLAPGRTTEAFF.

This clone has a handful of counts. The V gene is TRBV7-8, the J gene TRBJ1-4, with D unclear. CDR3 length: 14 residues. V was pared by 0 bases and J by 6 bases, with 8 bases between. Germline V gene lookup returns CDR1 SGHVS and CDR2 FQNEAQ. The CDR3 DNA reads as TGTGCCAGCAGCTTAGCGCCCACTTATGAAAAACTGTTTTTT. Translated: CASSLAPTYEKLFF.

The V call is TRBV5-4, the J call TRBJ1-2; TRBD1 matches at 7 bases. V trimming: 3 bases; J trimming: 2 bases; junction bases outside the gene matches: 4. There are 14 residues in the CDR3. CDR1 and CDR2 from the germline V gene are SGHNT and YYREEE (reference sequence). In DNA, the CDR3 is TGTGCCAGCAGCTGGGGGACAGCAAACTATGGCTACACCTTC. This sequence encodes CASSWGTANYGYTF.

This chain connects TRBV4-3 to TRBJ2-2, with 7 bases that match TRBD2. Trimming cost V 0 bases and J 2 bases; bases outside gene matches: 6. This CDR3 spans 17 amino acids. Germline loops: CDR1 LGHNA, CDR2 YSLEER. The CDR3 protein is CASSQEGLADNTGELFF. The DNA for the CDR3 is TGCGCCAGCAGCCAAGAAGGGCTAGCGGATAACACCGGGGAGCTGTTTTTT.

The gene calls are TRBV28 and TRBJ1-2; D unresolved. The germline CDR1 and CDR2 sequences are MDHEN and SYDVKM. This CDR3 has 15 amino acids. V lost 5 bases and J lost 4, with 17 bases in between. In nucleotides, the CDR3 is TGTGCCAGCAGTCCCGCCGGTTTCGAGGGCTATGGCTACACCTTC. Translated, it gives CASSPAGFEGYGYTF.

This clone was seen more than once but under ten times. In DNA, the CDR3 is TGTGCCAGCAGTTCTCCGGGACAGGAGCTCTACGAGCAGTACTTC. It codes for CASSSPGQELYEQYF. The rearrangement joins TRBV6-6 to TRBJ2-5, with TRBD1 identical over 8 bases. Matching the DNA end better, TRBJ2-7 makes the J call doubtful. From germline, CDR1 is MNHNY and CDR2 SVGAGI (reference sequence). This CDR3 has 15 residues.

In nucleotides, the CDR3 is TGTGCCAGCAGTTACTCTAGCTCCTACAATGAGCAGTTCTTC. Its translation: CASSYSSSYNEQFF. The chain has TRBV6-6 and TRBJ2-1; no definite D call. The CDR3 totals 14 residues. Germline CDR1 reads MNHNY; CDR2 reads SVGAGI (reference sequence). Trimming shortened V by 0 bases and J by 0 bases, and 3 bases separated the two germline ends.

This chain's CDR3 is CASSEVRDRSYEQYF. In DNA, the CDR3 is TGTGCCAGCAGTGAAGTAAGGGACAGGTCCTACGAGCAGTACTTC. The rearrangement joins TRBV6-1 to TRBJ2-7; TRBD1 matches at 8 bases. V trimming: 1 base; J trimming: 1 base; junction bases outside the gene matches: 3. In germline, CDR1 is MNHNS, CDR2 SASEGT. The CDR3 is made up of 15 amino acids.

The chain combines TRBV29-1 with TRBJ1-6; possibly TRBD1 for D (6 bases). CDR1 SQVTM and CDR2 ANQGSEA come from the germline V gene. V was trimmed by 4 bases and J by 6 bases, leaving 10 bases between them. The CDR3 is made up of 13 amino acids. The DNA for the CDR3 is TGCAGCGTTGGCATGGACAGTAATTCACCCCTCCACTTT. Translation gives CSVGMDSNSPLHF.

The chain has TRBV9 and TRBJ2-6; 11 bases match TRBD1. From germline, CDR1 is SGDLS and CDR2 YYNGEE. CDR3 length: 18 amino acids. The junction had 9 bases not matched to a gene; V was cut back by 3 bases and J by 4 bases. DNA for the CDR3: TGTGCCAGCAGCGGGACGGGACAGGGGGTTAAAGGGGCCAACGTCCTGACTTTC. It is translated as CASSGTGQGVKGANVLTF.

J is TRBJ1-1 and V is TRBV28, with D hard to call. CDR1 is MDHEN, CDR2 SYDVKM, per germline. Trimming stripped 7 bases from V and 10 bases from J, with 19 bases between. The CDR3 length is 13 residues. The CDR3 region is CASTPTGSPGAFF. CDR3 in DNA: TGTGCCAGCACCCCGACCGGGTCCCCCGGAGCTTTCTTT.

This clone has a single count. V and J are TRBV28 and TRBJ1-6, with D tentatively TRBD1 (5 bases). Per germline, CDR1 MDHEN and CDR2 SYDVKM. The V end lost 2 bases, the J end lost 12 bases, and 14 bases lay between the germline ends. CDR3 length: 14 residues. As DNA, the CDR3 is TGTGCCAGCAGTTTAGTCCAAACCCAGGGACCCCTCCACTTT. It is translated as CASSLVQTQGPLHF.

This clone was seen only once. The chain couples TRBV28 to TRBJ2-3; 8 nucleotides match TRBD1. J gave up 2 bases and V 5 bases, and 9 bases lay outside the gene matches. This CDR3 has 16 residues. CDR1 and CDR2 (germline): MDHEN, SYDVKM. In DNA, the CDR3 is TGTGCCAGCAGTCCTTTGGACAGGGAGGTCACAGATACGCAGTATTTT. Its translation is CASSPLDREVTDTQYF.

This CDR3 reads CASRQGGVEQYF. The CDR3 nucleotides are TGTGCCAGCAGACAGGGAGGGGTCGAGCAGTACTTC. The chain uses TRBV28 and TRBJ2-7; D is possibly TRBD2 (7 bases). Per the germline V gene, CDR1 is MDHEN and CDR2 is SYDVKM. This CDR3 contains 12 residues. V was trimmed by 6 bases and J by 6 bases, leaving 12 bases between them.